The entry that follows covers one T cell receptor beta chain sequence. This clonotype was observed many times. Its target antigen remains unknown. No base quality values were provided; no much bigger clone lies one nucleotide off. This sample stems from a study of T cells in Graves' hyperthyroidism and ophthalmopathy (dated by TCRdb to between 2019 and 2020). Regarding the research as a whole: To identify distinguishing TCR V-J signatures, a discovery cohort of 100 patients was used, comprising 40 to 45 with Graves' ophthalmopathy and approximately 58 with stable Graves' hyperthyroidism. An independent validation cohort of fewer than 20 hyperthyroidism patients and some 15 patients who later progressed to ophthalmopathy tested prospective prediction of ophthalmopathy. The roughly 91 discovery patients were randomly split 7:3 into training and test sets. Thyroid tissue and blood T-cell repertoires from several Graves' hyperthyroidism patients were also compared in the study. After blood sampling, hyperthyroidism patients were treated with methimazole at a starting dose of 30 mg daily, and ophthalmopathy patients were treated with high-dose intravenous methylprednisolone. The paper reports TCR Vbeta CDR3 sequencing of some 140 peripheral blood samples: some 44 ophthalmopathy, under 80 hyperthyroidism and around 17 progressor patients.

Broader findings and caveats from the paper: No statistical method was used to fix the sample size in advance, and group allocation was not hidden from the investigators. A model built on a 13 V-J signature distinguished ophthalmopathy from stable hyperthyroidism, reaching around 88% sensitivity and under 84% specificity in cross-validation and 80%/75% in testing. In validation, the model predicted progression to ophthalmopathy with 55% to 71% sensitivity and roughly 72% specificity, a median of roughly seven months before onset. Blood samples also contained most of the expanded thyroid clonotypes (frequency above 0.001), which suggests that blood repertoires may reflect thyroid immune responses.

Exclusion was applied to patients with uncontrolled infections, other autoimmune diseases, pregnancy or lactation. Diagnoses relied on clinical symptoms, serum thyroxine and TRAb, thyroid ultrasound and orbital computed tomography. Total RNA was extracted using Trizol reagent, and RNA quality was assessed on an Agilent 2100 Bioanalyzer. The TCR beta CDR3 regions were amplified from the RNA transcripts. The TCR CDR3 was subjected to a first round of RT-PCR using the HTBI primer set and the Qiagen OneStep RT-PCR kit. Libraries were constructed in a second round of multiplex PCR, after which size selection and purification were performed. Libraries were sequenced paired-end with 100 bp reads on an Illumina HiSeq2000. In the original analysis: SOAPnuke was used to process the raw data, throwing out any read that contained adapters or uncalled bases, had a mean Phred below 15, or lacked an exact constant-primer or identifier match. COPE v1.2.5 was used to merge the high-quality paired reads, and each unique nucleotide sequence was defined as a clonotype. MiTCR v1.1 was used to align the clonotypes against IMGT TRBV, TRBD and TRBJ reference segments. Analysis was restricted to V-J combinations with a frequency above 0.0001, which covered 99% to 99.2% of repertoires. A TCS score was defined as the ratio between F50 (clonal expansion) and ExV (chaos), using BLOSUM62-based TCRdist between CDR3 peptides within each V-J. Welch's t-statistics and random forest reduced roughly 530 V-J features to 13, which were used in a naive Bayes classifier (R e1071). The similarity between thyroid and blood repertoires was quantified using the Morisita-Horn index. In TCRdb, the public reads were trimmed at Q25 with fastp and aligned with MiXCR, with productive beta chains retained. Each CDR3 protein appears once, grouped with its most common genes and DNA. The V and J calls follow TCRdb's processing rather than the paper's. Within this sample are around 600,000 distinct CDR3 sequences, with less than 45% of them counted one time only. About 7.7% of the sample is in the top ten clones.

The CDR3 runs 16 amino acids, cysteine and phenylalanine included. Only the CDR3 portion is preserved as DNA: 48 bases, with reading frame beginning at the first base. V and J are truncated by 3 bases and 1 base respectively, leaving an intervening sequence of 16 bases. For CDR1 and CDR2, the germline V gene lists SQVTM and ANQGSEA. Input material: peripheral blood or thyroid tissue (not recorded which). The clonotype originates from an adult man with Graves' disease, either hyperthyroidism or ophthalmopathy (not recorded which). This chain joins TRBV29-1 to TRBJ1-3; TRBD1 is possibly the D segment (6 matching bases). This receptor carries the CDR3 CSVDGAGESSGNTIYF. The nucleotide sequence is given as TGCAGCGTTGATGGGGCAGGGGAGTCGTCTGGAAACACCATATATTTT.